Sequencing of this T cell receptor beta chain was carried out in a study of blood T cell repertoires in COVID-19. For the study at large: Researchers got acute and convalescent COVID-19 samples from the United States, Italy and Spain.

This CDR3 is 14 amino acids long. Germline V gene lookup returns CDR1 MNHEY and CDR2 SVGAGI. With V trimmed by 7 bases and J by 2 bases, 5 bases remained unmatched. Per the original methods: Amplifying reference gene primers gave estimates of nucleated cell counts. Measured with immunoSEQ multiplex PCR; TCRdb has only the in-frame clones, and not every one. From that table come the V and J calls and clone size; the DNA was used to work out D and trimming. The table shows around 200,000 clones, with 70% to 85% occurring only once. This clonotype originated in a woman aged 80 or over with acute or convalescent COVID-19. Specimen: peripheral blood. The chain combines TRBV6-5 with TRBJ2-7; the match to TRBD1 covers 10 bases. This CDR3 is CASNRDRGPYEQYF. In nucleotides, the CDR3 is TGTGCCAGCAACCGGGACAGGGGCCCCTACGAGCAGTACTTC.